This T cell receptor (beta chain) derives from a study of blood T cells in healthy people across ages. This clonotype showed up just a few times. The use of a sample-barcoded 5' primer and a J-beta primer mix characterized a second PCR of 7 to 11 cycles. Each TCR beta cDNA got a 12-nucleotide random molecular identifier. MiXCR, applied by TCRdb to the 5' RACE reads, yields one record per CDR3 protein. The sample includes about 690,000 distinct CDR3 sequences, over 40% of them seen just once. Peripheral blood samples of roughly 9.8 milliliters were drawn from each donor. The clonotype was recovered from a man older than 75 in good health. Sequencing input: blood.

CDR3 sequence reads: CACSGLAGYEQYF. CDR3 DNA sequence: TGTGCCTGTTCAGGACTAGCTGGCTACGAGCAGTACTTC. The gene calls are TRBV30 and TRBJ2-7; TRBD2 agrees at 8 bases. The ends lost 6 bases at V and 3 bases at J; junction bases unmatched: 7. CDR3 length: 13 amino acids. The germline gives CDR1 GTSNPN, CDR2 SVGIG (reference sequence).